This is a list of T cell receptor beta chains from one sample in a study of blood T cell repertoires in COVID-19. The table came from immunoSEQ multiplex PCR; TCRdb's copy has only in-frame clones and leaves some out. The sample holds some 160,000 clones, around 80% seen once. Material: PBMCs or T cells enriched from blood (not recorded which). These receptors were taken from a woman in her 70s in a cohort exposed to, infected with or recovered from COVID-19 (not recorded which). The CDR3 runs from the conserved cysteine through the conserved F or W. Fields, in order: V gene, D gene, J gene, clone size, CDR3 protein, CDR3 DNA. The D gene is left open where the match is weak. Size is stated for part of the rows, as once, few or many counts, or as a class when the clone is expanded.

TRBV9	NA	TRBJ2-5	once	CASSVGLEETQYF	TGTGCCAGCAGCGTAGGACTCGAAGAGACCCAGTACTTC
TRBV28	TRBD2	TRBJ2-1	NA	CASRGIGTSGHNEQFF	TGTGCCAGCAGGGGGATCGGGACTAGCGGTCACAATGAGCAGTTCTTC
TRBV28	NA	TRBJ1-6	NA	CATSFSYNSPLHF	TGTGCCACAAGCTTCTCCTATAATTCACCCCTCCACTTT
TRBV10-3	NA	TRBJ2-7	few	CAISEVRGPLPYEQYF	TGTGCCATCAGTGAGGTCAGAGGCCCCCTTCCCTACGAGCAGTACTTC
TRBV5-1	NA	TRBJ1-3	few	CASSPAGSGNTIYF	TGCGCCAGCAGCCCTGCCGGCTCTGGAAACACCATATATTTT
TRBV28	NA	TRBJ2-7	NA	CASSLWGAGISYEQYF	TGTGCCAGCAGTTTATGGGGGGCTGGTATCTCCTACGAGCAGTACTTC
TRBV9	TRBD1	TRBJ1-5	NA	CASSVGTGLNQPQHF	TGTGCCAGCAGCGTAGGGACAGGACTCAATCAGCCCCAGCATTTT
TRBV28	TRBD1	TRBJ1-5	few	CASRTGGQGIQPQHF	TGTGCCAGCAGGACCGGGGGACAGGGGATTCAGCCCCAGCATTTT
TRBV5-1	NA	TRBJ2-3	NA	CASSLLGVTDTQYF	TGCGCCAGCAGCTTGTTAGGGGTCACAGATACGCAGTATTTT
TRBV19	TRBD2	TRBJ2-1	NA	CASSIGLLAGLSYNEQFF	TGTGCCAGTAGTATTGGCCTACTAGCGGGACTCTCCTACAATGAGCAGTTCTTC
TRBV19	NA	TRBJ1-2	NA	CASSIDWHSYGYTF	TGTGCCAGTAGTATAGATTGGCACAGTTATGGCTACACCTTC
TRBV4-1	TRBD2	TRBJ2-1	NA	CASSSAAGESEQFF	TGCGCCAGCAGTTCGGCAGCGGGGGAGAGTGAGCAGTTCTTC
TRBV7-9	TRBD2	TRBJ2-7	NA	CASSLVTSVTYEQYF	TGTGCCAGCAGCTTAGTAACTAGCGTTACCTACGAGCAGTACTTC
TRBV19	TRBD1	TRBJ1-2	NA	CASSIGQGDWGYTF	TGTGCCAGTAGTATAGGCCAGGGGGATTGGGGCTACACCTTC
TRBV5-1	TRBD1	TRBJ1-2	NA	CASSLGQGAHGYTF	TGCGCCAGCAGCCTGGGACAGGGGGCCCATGGCTACACCTTC
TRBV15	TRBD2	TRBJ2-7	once	CATRASGETYEQYF	TGTGCCACCAGGGCGAGCGGGGAAACCTACGAGCAGTACTTC
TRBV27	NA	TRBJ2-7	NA	CASTPKRGNYEQYF	TGTGCCAGCACCCCGAAAAGGGGAAACTACGAGCAGTACTTC
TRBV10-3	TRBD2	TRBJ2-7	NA	CAITPGGRGYEQYF	TGTGCCATCACCCCAGGAGGGAGGGGCTACGAGCAGTACTTC
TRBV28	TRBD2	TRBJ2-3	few	CASSFPGTSGVDTQYF	TGTGCCAGCAGTTTTCCAGGGACTAGCGGGGTTGATACGCAGTATTTT
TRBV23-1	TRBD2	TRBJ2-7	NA	CASSQKGGRLKNEQYF	TGCGCCAGCAGTCAAAAGGGCGGGAGGTTGAAGAACGAGCAGTACTTC
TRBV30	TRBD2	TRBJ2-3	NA	CAWVHSGSTDTQYF	TGTGCCTGGGTACATAGCGGGAGCACAGATACGCAGTATTTT
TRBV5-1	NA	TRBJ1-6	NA	CASSLGVAGASPLHF	TGCGCCAGCAGCCTCGGCGTCGCGGGGGCTTCACCCCTCCACTTT